This is a list of T cell receptor beta chains from one sample in a study of a mutant IDH1 vaccine in newly diagnosed glioma. Antigens of these TCRs are unknown. TCRdb keeps only in-frame clones here, not all; method: immunoSEQ multiplex PCR. The table shows roughly 60,000 clones, with roughly 80% occurring only once. This material consisted of PBMCs, taken from a glioma patient whose treatment included an IDH1 peptide vaccine. All receptors come from a man aged 35-49 years with glioma. Each CDR3 is given with its conserved first and last residue. A D gene is named only where the DNA matches it firmly. Expanded clones get a size class; other rows say once, few or many, or leave the size out.

J gene | clone size | V gene | D gene | CDR3 protein | CDR3 DNA
TRBJ2-1 | NA | TRBV4-2 | NA | CASSQEPLNEQFF | TGTGCCAGCAGCCAAGAACCACTCAATGAGCAGTTCTTC
TRBJ1-5 | few | TRBV6-5 | NA | CASSYSPDISQPQHF | TGTGCCAGCAGTTACTCACCTGACATTTCCCAGCCCCAGCATTTT
TRBJ1-4 | few | TRBV7-8 | NA | CASSSRQATNEKLFF | TGTGCCAGCAGCTCCAGACAGGCAACTAATGAAAAACTGTTTTTT
TRBJ2-2 | NA | TRBV7-2 | TRBD1 | CASSLLARGYTGELFF | TGTGCCAGCAGCTTACTTGCCAGGGGGTACACCGGGGAGCTGTTTTTT
TRBJ2-1 | NA | TRBV5-6 | NA | CASSLWGGVYNEQFF | TGTGCCAGCAGCTTGTGGGGTGGGGTATACAATGAGCAGTTCTTC
TRBJ2-3 | NA | TRBV29-1 | TRBD1 | CSVEDPGAGGMDTQYF | TGCAGCGTTGAAGATCCTGGGGCAGGGGGCATGGATACGCAGTATTTT
TRBJ1-1 | few | TRBV6-5 | NA | CASRLHTGNTEAFF | TGTGCCAGCCGACTTCACACGGGGAACACTGAAGCTTTCTTT
TRBJ1-3 | NA | TRBV14 | NA | CASSPKHRLSGNTIYF | TGTGCCAGCAGCCCGAAACACCGGCTCTCTGGAAACACCATATATTTT
TRBJ2-3 | NA | TRBV2 | TRBD2 | CASSRWGGVSTDTQYF | TGTGCCAGCAGTAGATGGGGGGGGGTGAGCACAGATACGCAGTATTTT
TRBJ1-4 | NA | TRBV19 | TRBD1 | CASSQDRIQNEKLFF | TGTGCCAGTAGCCAGGACAGGATACAGAATGAAAAACTGTTTTTT
TRBJ2-5 | NA | TRBV9 | NA | CASSGTTSQETQYF | TGTGCCAGCAGCGGGACTACGTCCCAAGAGACCCAGTACTTC
TRBJ2-7 | NA | TRBV7-2 | TRBD2 | CASSLGLAYEQYF | TGTGCCAGCAGTTTAGGACTAGCCTACGAGCAGTACTTC
TRBJ2-7 | NA | TRBV2 | TRBD2 | CASNARGLAGAYEQYF | TGTGCCAGCAACGCCAGAGGACTAGCGGGGGCCTACGAGCAGTACTTC
TRBJ1-5 | once | TRBV7-8 | NA | CASSLEAGGNQPQHF | TGTGCCAGCAGCTTAGAAGCAGGGGGCAATCAGCCCCAGCATTTT
TRBJ1-3 | once | TRBV5-6 | NA | CASSLPGNTIYF | TGTGCCAGCAGCTTGCCTGGAAACACCATATATTTT
TRBJ2-5 | once | TRBV5-4 | TRBD1 | CAFIRDRGETQYF | TGTGCCTTCATCCGTGACAGGGGAGAGACCCAGTACTTC
TRBJ2-5 | NA | TRBV18 | NA | CASSPGVGGQETQYF | TGTGCCAGCTCACCAGGAGTTGGGGGGCAAGAGACCCAGTACTTC
TRBJ1-2 | NA | TRBV30 | NA | CAWSVHGAGGYTF | TGTGCCTGGAGTGTACACGGGGCTGGTGGCTACACCTTC
TRBJ1-6 | NA | TRBV9 | TRBD1 | CASSVGVAGGGDSPLHF | TGTGCCAGCAGCGTAGGGGTTGCAGGGGGAGGAGATTCACCCCTCCACTTT
TRBJ2-7 | NA | TRBV29-1 | NA | CSVVSQRGDEQYF | TGCAGCGTTGTCTCACAGCGTGGGGACGAGCAGTACTTC